These 30 T cell receptor beta chains were sequenced from one sample in a study of cytomegalovirus exposure and HLA in healthy donors. The PCR was carried out with 60 Vbeta primers and 13 Jbeta primers. Libraries were prepared by immunoSEQ multiplex PCR; TCRdb keeps only in-frame clonotypes and omits some of them. The sample includes a few hundred thousand clones, over 65% of them seen just once. Material: PBMCs. The receptor source for this set is a man in his forties or fifties in good health and CMV-seronegative.

The V and J genes are TRBV7-9 and TRBJ2-2; 7 bases fit TRBD1. Germline CDR1 SEHNR, CDR2 FQNEAQ (reference sequence). This CDR3 contains 15 residues. Trimming cost V 8 bases and J 2 bases; bases outside gene matches: 8. The CDR3 bases are TGTGCCAGCCCCTTAGGGACAGAAAACACCGGGGAGCTGTTTTTT. Amino acids: CASPLGTENTGELFF.

The genes are TRBV9 and TRBJ2-3; 12 bases agree with TRBD2. The CDR3 is 15 residues long. Germline CDR1 is SGDLS and CDR2 is YYNGEE. The trim removed 6 bases at V and 8 bases at J, leaving 10 bases unmatched. The CDR3 loop reads CASTKTSGRGVTQYF. CDR3 coding DNA: TGTGCCAGCACCAAGACTAGCGGGAGAGGAGTTACGCAGTATTTT.

The chain is built from TRBV7-9 and TRBJ1-2, with D hard to call. Germline lookup yields CDR1 SEHNR and CDR2 FQNEAQ (reference sequence). The V end was cut by 1 base, the J end by 0 bases, with 6 bases between. The CDR3 is made up of 14 amino acids. For the CDR3, the DNA is TGTGCCAGCAGCTTAGGAGCGGCTAACTATGGCTACACCTTC. Translating gives CASSLGAANYGYTF. Variable domain in full (rest from reference TRBV7-9 and TRBJ1-2): DTGVSQNPRHKITKRGQNVTFRCDPISEHNRLYWYRQTLGQGPEFLTYFQNEAQLEKSRLLSDRFSAERPKGSFSTLEIQRTEQGDSAMYLCASSLGAANYGYTFGSGTRLTVV.

The chain combines TRBV5-1 with TRBJ2-4, with 10 bases aligning to TRBD2. Looked up from germline, CDR1 is SGHRS and CDR2 is YFSETQ. This CDR3 is built from 14 residues. V gave up 3 bases and J gave up 8 bases; unmatched junction bases: 5. CDR3 sequence: CASSYLAGEDIQYF. The CDR3 DNA follows: TGCGCCAGCAGCTACCTAGCGGGAGAGGACATTCAGTACTTC. Combining the CDR3 with reference TRBV5-1 and TRBJ2-4 gives the whole variable domain KAGVTQTPRYLIKTRGQQVTLSCSPISGHRSVSWYQQTPGQGLQFLFEYFSETQRNKGNFPGRFSGRQFSNSRSEMNVSTLELGDSALYLCASSYLAGEDIQYFGAGTRLSVL.

This sequence joins TRBV9 and TRBJ1-1, with D possibly matching TRBD1 (5 bases). V lost 2 bases, J lost 4 bases, and 12 bases lay in between. The V gene's germline CDR1 is SGDLS and CDR2 YYNGEE. This CDR3 spans 14 amino acids. CDR3 amino acids: CASSVSGGGTEAFF. For the CDR3, the DNA is TGTGCCAGCAGCGTGTCGGGGGGTGGCACTGAAGCTTTCTTT.

This rearrangement joins TRBV28 to TRBJ1-3; D call uncertain. V lost 6 bases and J 0 bases, leaving 12 bases between the germline ends. Looked up from germline, CDR1 is MDHEN and CDR2 is SYDVKM. The CDR3 is made up of 15 amino acids. The CDR3 here is CASRVSYSSGNTIYF. In nucleotides, the CDR3 is TGTGCCAGCAGGGTTAGTTATAGCTCTGGAAACACCATATATTTT.

The CDR3 nucleotides are TGCGCCAGCAGCCAGACCCAAGACAGGGCGCCTGAAGCTTTCTTT. Residues: CASSQTQDRAPEAFF. This chain joins TRBV4-3 and TRBJ1-1, with 7 nucleotides matching TRBD1. This CDR3 spans 15 amino acids. Germline CDR1 is LGHNA and CDR2 is YSLEER. V dropped 3 bases and J dropped 6; count of bases not matched to a gene: 10.

Only one count was recorded for this clone. The chain employs TRBV5-4 and TRBJ2-7, with D hard to call. The CDR3 extends over 14 amino acids. From germline, CDR1 is SGHNT and CDR2 YYREEE (reference sequence). V gave up 4 bases and J gave up 5 bases, with 16 bases separating them. The CDR3 nucleotides are TGTGCCAGCAGCCGGGTAGAGTGGAAGAACGAGCAGTACTTC. This translates into CASSRVEWKNEQYF.

The V and J genes are TRBV2 and TRBJ1-5; D is perhaps TRBD1 (5 bases). This CDR3 has 12 residues. V lost 5 bases and J 5 bases, leaving 7 bases between the germline ends. Per germline, CDR1 SNHLY and CDR2 FYNNEI. In DNA, the CDR3 is TGTGCCAGCAGTACAGGTTATCAGCCCCAGCATTTT. This gives the protein CASSTGYQPQHF.

This clone was detected once. In DNA, the CDR3 is TGTGCCAGCAGCTTAAAAGCGGGAGCCGAGCAGTACTTC. It specifies CASSLKAGAEQYF. The rearrangement uses TRBV7-6 and TRBJ2-7, with 8 bases lining up with TRBD2. The CDR3 spans 13 residues. Germline V CDR1 and CDR2: SGHVS, FNYEAQ. The V and J ends lost 2 bases and 6 bases, in that order; junction bases with no gene match: 3.

The genes are TRBV21-1 and TRBJ2-2; the D call in the table, TRBD1, was not verified against the DNA. TRBV21-1 corresponds to a pseudogene. The CDR3 has 16 amino acids. CDR3 protein: CASSKECQATVGELFF. In DNA form, the CDR3 reads TGTGCCAGCAGCAAAGAGTGTCAGGCTACCGTTGGGGAGCTGTTTTTT.

J is TRBJ1-1 and V is TRBV4-1; 9 bases map to TRBD1. The CDR3 covers 15 residues. Germline V gene sequence: CDR1 MGHRA, CDR2 YSYEKL. Germline trimming cut 4 bases from V and 2 bases from J; bases unmatched to any gene: 5. CDR3 amino acids: CASSRMTGGNTEAFF. The CDR3 bases are TGCGCCAGCAGCCGCATGACAGGGGGAAACACTGAAGCTTTCTTT.

This clone appeared a few times. The chain has TRBV6-6 and TRBJ1-4, with TRBD1 as a possible D gene (5 bases). V was trimmed by 6 bases and J by 8 bases, leaving 16 bases between them. The CDR3 has 14 amino acids. Germline CDR1 is MNHNY and CDR2 is SVGAGI (reference sequence). CDR3 residues: CASSHRGDGEKLFF. CDR3 DNA sequence: TGTGCCAGCAGCCACCGGGGGGATGGGGAAAAACTGTTTTTT.

This chain joins TRBV2 and TRBJ1-2, with D unresolved. The ends were cut back, 5 bases at V and 2 bases at J, with 9 bases in the middle. Germline values: CDR1 SNHLY, CDR2 FYNNEI. CDR3 length equals 13 residues. This chain's CDR3 is CASSPDKNYGYTF. Here the CDR3 DNA reads TGTGCCAGCAGTCCCGACAAAAACTATGGCTACACCTTC.

The J gene is TRBJ1-1, the V gene TRBV11-2; TRBD1 is a possible D gene (5 bases). The V end lost 5 bases, the J end lost 1 base, and 14 bases lay between the germline ends. The CDR3 runs 15 residues. CDR1 is SGHAT and CDR2 is FQNNGV in the germline V gene. The CDR3 reads CASSPPGYKNTEAFF. In DNA, the CDR3 is TGTGCCAGCAGCCCCCCAGGGTACAAGAACACTGAAGCTTTCTTT.

This clone came up once. The chain employs TRBV6-1 and TRBJ2-3, with D perhaps matching TRBD1 (6 bases). This CDR3 contains 13 residues. The V gene's germline CDR1 is MNHNS and CDR2 SASEGT. V lost 7 bases and J 0 bases, leaving 8 bases between the germline ends. For the CDR3, the DNA is TGTGCCAGCAATACAGGGAGCACAGATACGCAGTATTTT. As protein: CASNTGSTDTQYF.

The genes are TRBV19 and TRBJ1-5, with 11 bases that match TRBD1. Trimming took 5 bases from V and 6 from J; bases not matched to a gene: 9. CDR3 size: 16 residues. Germline CDR1 LNHDA, CDR2 SQIVND (reference sequence). The CDR3 protein is CASSPTGQGVRQPQHF. CDR3 nucleotide sequence: TGTGCCAGTAGTCCAACGGGACAGGGGGTCCGTCAGCCCCAGCATTTT.

The V gene is TRBV5-5, the J gene TRBJ1-1; possibly TRBD1 for D (5 bases). The CDR3 has 14 amino acids. The ends were cut back, 0 bases at V and 4 bases at J, with 10 bases in the middle. Germline CDR1 reads SGHKS; CDR2 reads YYEKEE (reference sequence). As DNA, the CDR3 is TGTGCCAGCAGCTTGGGGGGGGTAGGCACTGAAGCTTTCTTT. It codes for CASSLGGVGTEAFF.

V and J are TRBV5-1 and TRBJ2-3, with 11 bases that match TRBD2. Looked up from germline, CDR1 is SGHRS and CDR2 is YFSETQ. This CDR3 spans 16 amino acids. V shed 4 bases and J 3 bases; nucleotides not matched to a gene: 7. The CDR3 is CASSPGIAGGTDTQYF. In nucleotides, the CDR3 is TGCGCCAGCAGCCCCGGCATAGCGGGAGGGACAGATACGCAGTATTTT. Looking up the rest from reference TRBV5-1 and TRBJ2-3 gives the full variable domain: KAGVTQTPRYLIKTRGQQVTLSCSPISGHRSVSWYQQTPGQGLQFLFEYFSETQRNKGNFPGRFSGRQFSNSRSEMNVSTLELGDSALYLCASSPGIAGGTDTQYFGPGTRLTVL.

The rearrangement links TRBV27 to TRBJ2-7; 11 bases are shared with TRBD2. Germline V gene sequence: CDR1 MNHEY, CDR2 SMNVEV (reference sequence). V lost 0 bases, J lost 2 bases, and 3 bases stayed unmatched. This CDR3 has 16 amino acids. Here the CDR3 reads CASSLSGLAATYEQYF. The CDR3 coding sequence is TGTGCCAGCAGTTTATCGGGACTAGCGGCTACCTACGAGCAGTACTTC.

The gene calls are TRBV19 and TRBJ1-1; D remains ambiguous. Germline loops: CDR1 LNHDA, CDR2 SQIVND (reference sequence). The CDR3 has 11 amino acids. With 8 bases removed from V and 1 base from J, the gap between germline ends came to 5 bases. CDR3 nucleotide sequence: TGTGCCAGTCTCTGGAACACTGAAGCTTTCTTT. Amino acids: CASLWNTEAFF.

The V and J genes are TRBV18 and TRBJ2-5, with D maybe TRBD2 (7 bases). V lost 2 bases to trimming and J lost 3 bases, with 13 bases between them. There are 15 residues in the CDR3. CDR1 and CDR2 from the germline V gene are KGHSH and LQKENI. Here the CDR3 DNA reads TGTGCCAGCTCACCATCGGGGGGCTCAGAAGAGACCCAGTACTTC. It specifies CASSPSGGSEETQYF.

This CDR3 reads CASSYSVGTANSPLHF. Here the CDR3 DNA reads TGTGCCAGCAGTTACTCGGTCGGGACAGCCAATTCACCCCTCCACTTT. This rearrangement joins TRBV6-5 to TRBJ1-6; 7 nucleotides match TRBD1. With V trimmed by 0 bases and J by 7 bases, 6 bases remained unmatched. The germline CDR1 and CDR2 sequences are MNHEY and SVGAGI. The CDR3 contains 16 residues.

This chain uses TRBV5-6 with TRBJ1-3; no definite D call. The CDR3 runs 15 residues. Germline CDR1 and CDR2: SGHDT and YYEEEE. V lost 0 bases, J lost 0 bases, and 7 bases lay in between. The CDR3: CASSLGPLSGNTIYF. The DNA of the CDR3 is TGTGCCAGCAGCTTGGGTCCCCTCTCTGGAAACACCATATATTTT.

Here the CDR3 DNA reads TGTGCCAGTAAGGACAGGGGGCAAGGGAGCAATCAGCCCCAGCATTTT. As protein: CASKDRGQGSNQPQHF. V and J are TRBV19 and TRBJ1-5; 11 positions agree with TRBD1. There are 16 residues in the CDR3. Germline trimming cut 7 bases from V and 1 base from J; bases unmatched to any gene: 6. Germline CDR1 LNHDA, CDR2 SQIVND (reference sequence).

This rearrangement joins TRBV9 to TRBJ2-3; the D gene is possibly TRBD2 (5 bases). The length of the CDR3 is 15 residues. The V gene's germline CDR1 is SGDLS and CDR2 YYNGEE. V was shortened by 0 bases and J by 4 bases, with 12 bases between the two germline ends. DNA of the CDR3: TGTGCCAGCAGCGTAGGAGGGAGCTGGGCAGATACGCAGTATTTT. This encodes CASSVGGSWADTQYF.

V and J are TRBV7-2 and TRBJ2-2; D is perhaps TRBD1 (7 bases). Looked up from germline, CDR1 is SGHTA and CDR2 is FQGNSA. The CDR3 totals 15 residues. V was cut by 3 bases and J by 7 bases, with 15 bases left in between. DNA for the CDR3: TGTGCCAGCAGCTTGGCAGGGGGGAACGGCGGGGAGCTGTTTTTT. Translating it yields CASSLAGGNGGELFF.

The chain carries TRBV29-1 and TRBJ1-1; the D is unclear. V was cut by 5 bases and J by 1 base, with 11 bases left in between. CDR1 SQVTM and CDR2 ANQGSEA come from the germline V gene. The length of the CDR3 is 13 residues. The CDR3: CSVNPLRNTEAFF. DNA for the CDR3: TGCAGCGTTAATCCCCTCCGGAACACTGAAGCTTTCTTT.

The CDR3 bases are TGTGCCTGGAGTGGGGGACACATAAACGAGCAGTACTTC. Residues: CAWSGGHINEQYF. This chain connects TRBV30 to TRBJ2-7; tentatively, D is TRBD1 (6 bases). This CDR3 has 13 amino acids. The germline CDR1 and CDR2 sequences are GTSNPN and SVGIG (reference sequence). Trimming shortened V by 1 base and J by 5 bases, and 12 bases separated the two germline ends. Complete variable domain (other parts from reference TRBV30 and TRBJ2-7): SQTIHQWPATLVQPVGSPLSLECTVEGTSNPNLYWYRQAAGRGLQLLFYSVGIGQISSEVPQNLSASRPQDRQFILSSKKLLLSDSGFYLCAWSGGHINEQYFGPGTRLTVT.

The chain uses TRBV19 and TRBJ1-1; D might be TRBD1 (5 bases). This CDR3 has 14 amino acids. The germline V and J ends were trimmed by 7 bases and 11 bases, with 23 bases remaining between them. CDR1 LNHDA and CDR2 SQIVND come from the germline V gene (reference sequence). Here the CDR3 reads CASNENLGPSPAFF. CDR3 nucleotide sequence: TGTGCCAGTAATGAAAATTTGGGGCCGTCCCCCGCTTTCTTT.